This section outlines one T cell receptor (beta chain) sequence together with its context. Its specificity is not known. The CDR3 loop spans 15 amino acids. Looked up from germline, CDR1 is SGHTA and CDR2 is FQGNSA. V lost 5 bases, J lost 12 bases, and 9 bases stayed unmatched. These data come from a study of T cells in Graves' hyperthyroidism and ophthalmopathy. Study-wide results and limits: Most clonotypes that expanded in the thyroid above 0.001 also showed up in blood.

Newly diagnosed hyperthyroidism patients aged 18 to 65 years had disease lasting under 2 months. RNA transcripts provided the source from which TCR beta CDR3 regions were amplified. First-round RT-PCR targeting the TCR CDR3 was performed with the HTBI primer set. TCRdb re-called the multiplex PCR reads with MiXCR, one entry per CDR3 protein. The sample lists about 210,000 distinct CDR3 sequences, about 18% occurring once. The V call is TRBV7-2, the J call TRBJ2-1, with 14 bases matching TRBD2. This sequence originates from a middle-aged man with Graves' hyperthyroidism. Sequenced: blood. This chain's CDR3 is CASSTRLAGGLGQFF. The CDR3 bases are TGTGCCAGCAGCACCCGACTAGCGGGAGGGCTTGGGCAGTTCTTC.